This T cell receptor beta chain appears in the sequencing data of a study of T cell responses to AZD1222 COVID-19 vaccine (dated by TCRdb to 2020 to 2022). A note on the overall study: A total of 230 to 250 trial participants underwent TCR sequencing, of whom 207 had received two doses of AZD1222 and around 25 had received two doses of the MenACWY control vaccine. Enrollment into the trials was organized by age into subgroups of 18-55, 56-69 and 70-plus years, and those subgroups contained roughly 160, 29 and 62 TCR-sequenced participants, respectively. Overall study outcomes, separate from this receptor: Conclusions about previously exposed vaccinees were limited because only six AZD1222 recipients were SARS-CoV-2 seropositive at baseline. Spike-specific TCR breadth and depth rose significantly after two AZD1222 doses compared with day 0 and with MenACWY recipients. The 56-69-year group was small, and its depth increase did not reach significance, likely because of low power. Because no day 14 peak-response samples were available, the repertoires could be characterized only after the peak T cell response. Epitopes outside the regions mutated in the B.1.351 and B.1.1.7 variants were reportedly recognized by nearly half of the unique spike-specific TCRs. The whole spike protein was spanned by vaccine-associated CD4 TCRs, and dominant responses were seen in regions 160-218 and 743-854. Most participants were white British and females outnumbered males, and the authors suggested that clonal diversity may have been underestimated.

Sequences SGHRS (CDR1) and YFSETQ (CDR2) are obtained from the germline V gene. A distance of 12 bases separates the germline ends of V and J, which lose 4 bases and 1 base respectively. Including cysteine and phenylalanine, the CDR3 has 14 amino acids. Only the CDR3 portion is preserved as DNA: 42 bases, with reading frame beginning at the first base. On this clone: Its antigen remains undetermined. No much larger clone exists at a distance of one base, and base qualities are not known.

The CDR3 regions of human TCRbeta chains were analyzed by immunosequencing. Processing in the source paper ran as follows. Repertoire TCRs were matched against a reference library of SARS-CoV-2-specific TCRs generated with the MIRA antigen-specificity platform. Breadth was defined as the fraction of unique TCRs that were SARS-CoV-2-associated. Depth was defined as the fraction of total T cells that were SARS-CoV-2-associated. Using the MIRA data, every spike-specific TCR was mapped to the spike region that the TCR reacted to and assigned to either a CD4 or a CD8 class. Log10-transformed breadth and depth values were compared by one-way ANOVA with Sidak's multiple comparisons tests. TCRdb holds this immuneACCESS table with in-frame rearrangements only. Some clones are missing; in checked studies, unresolved V genes explain under half, and the rest has no known cause. V, J and clone size are taken as reported in that table, and D and trimming were inferred from the DNA itself. Present in this sample are around 100,000 clones, around 87% of which were seen just once. Of the sample, around 3.8% falls within the top ten clones.

Explained via the paper, the time point label denotes: baseline before first vaccination. Taken with the paper, the label for treatment or condition translates to: meningococcal conjugate vaccine given as trial control. Samples from vaccinated people were obtained from the UK trials COV001 and COV002, which included a single-blind randomized controlled phase 2/3 trial of AZD1222 (ChAdOx1 nCoV-19) in healthy adults. For TCRbeta chain sequencing, PBMC samples were collected from trial participants at day 0 and at day 28 after the second dose. The TCR was taken from an adult in good health. This specimen was peripheral blood, taken on day 0 of MenACWY control vaccination. Here the chain combines TRBV5-1 and TRBJ2-7; possibly the D gene is TRBD1, per 5 matching bases. Here is the DNA: TGCGCCAGCAGCCTAGACAGAGATTCCTACGAGCAGTACTTC. Translated, this gives CASSLDRDSYEQYF.